This note documents a single T cell receptor (beta chain) sequence. As yet, its antigen is unknown. The sample comes from a study of beta chain features in type 1 diabetes. This CDR3 comprises 16 residues. Germline V gives CDR1 LNHDA, CDR2 SQIVND (reference sequence). V lost 7 bases, J lost 2 bases, and 20 bases lay in between. What was sequenced were expressed TCRB transcripts, since all of the isolated RNA had been reverse transcribed. About 3.57 million reads per sample were averaged for naive, central memory and regulatory samples. Data came from immunoSEQ multiplex PCR; TCRdb stores just in-frame clones and leaves some out. Here the sample spans 810,000 or so clones, about a sixth being singletons. Regarding the study as a whole: Naive, central memory and Treg TCRB repertoires seemed to resemble each other more closely in patients than they did in healthy donors.

Sequencing was done on a sample of naive CD4+ T cells from blood. This sequence joins TRBV19 and TRBJ2-5; D may be TRBD2 (6 bases). This receptor was taken from a young woman in good health. CDR3 DNA sequence: TGTGCCAGTACCCGATCCGGGGGAGGTCGGCAAGAGACCCAGTACTTC. Its protein is CASTRSGGGRQETQYF.